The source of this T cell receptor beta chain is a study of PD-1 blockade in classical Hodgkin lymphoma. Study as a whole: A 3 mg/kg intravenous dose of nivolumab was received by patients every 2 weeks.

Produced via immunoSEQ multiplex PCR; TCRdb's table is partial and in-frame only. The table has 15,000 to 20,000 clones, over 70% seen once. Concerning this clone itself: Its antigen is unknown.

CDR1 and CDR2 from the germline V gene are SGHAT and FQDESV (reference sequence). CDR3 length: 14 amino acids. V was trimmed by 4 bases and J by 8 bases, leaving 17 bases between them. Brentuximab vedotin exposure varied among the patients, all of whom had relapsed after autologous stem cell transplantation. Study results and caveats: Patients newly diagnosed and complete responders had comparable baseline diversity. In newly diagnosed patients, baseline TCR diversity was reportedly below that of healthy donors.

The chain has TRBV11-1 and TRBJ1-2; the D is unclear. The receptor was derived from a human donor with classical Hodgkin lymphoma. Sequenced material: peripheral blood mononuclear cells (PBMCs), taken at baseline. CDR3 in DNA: TGTGCCAGCAGCTCCCCGACTCCGGGAAGGGGCTACACCTTC. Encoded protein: CASSSPTPGRGYTF.